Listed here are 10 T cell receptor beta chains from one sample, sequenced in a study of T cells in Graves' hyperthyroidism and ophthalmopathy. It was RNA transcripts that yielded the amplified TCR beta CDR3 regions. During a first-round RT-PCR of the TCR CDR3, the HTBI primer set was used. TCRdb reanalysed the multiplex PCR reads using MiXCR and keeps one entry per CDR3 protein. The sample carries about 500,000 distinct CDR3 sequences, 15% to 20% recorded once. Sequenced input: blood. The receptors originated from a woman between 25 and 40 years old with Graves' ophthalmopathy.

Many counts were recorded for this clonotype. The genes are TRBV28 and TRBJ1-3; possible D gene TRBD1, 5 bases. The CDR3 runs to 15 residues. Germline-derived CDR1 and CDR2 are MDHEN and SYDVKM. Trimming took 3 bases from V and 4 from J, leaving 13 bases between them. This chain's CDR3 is CASSFPTVSGNTIYF. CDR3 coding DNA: TGTGCCAGCAGTTTTCCGACAGTATCGGGAAACACCATATATTTT.

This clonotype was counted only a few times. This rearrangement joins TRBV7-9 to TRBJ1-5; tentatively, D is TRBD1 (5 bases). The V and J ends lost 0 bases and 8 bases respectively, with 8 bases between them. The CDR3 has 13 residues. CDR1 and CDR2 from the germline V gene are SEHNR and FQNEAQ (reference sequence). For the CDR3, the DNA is TGTGCCAGCAGCTTAGCTGGGGGTGAGCCCCAGCATTTT. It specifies CASSLAGGEPQHF.

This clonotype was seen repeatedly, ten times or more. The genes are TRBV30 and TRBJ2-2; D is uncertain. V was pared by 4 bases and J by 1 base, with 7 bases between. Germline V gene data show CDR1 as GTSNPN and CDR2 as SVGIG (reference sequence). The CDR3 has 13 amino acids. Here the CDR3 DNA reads TGTGCCTGGAACCCGGGGAACACCGGGGAGCTGTTTTTT. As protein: CAWNPGNTGELFF.

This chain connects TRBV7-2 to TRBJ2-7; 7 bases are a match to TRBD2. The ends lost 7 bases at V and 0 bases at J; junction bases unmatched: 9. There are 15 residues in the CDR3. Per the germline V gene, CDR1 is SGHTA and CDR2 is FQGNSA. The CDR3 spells CASTKKPSGSYEQYF. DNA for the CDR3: TGTGCCAGCACTAAAAAGCCTAGCGGCTCCTACGAGCAGTACTTC.

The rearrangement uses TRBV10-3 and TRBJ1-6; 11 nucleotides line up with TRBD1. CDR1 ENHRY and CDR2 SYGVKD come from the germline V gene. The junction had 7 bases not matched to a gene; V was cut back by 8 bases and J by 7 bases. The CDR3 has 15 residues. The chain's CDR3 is CAIQGTGGSNSPLHF. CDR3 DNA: TGTGCCATCCAAGGGACAGGGGGTTCCAATTCACCCCTCCACTTT.

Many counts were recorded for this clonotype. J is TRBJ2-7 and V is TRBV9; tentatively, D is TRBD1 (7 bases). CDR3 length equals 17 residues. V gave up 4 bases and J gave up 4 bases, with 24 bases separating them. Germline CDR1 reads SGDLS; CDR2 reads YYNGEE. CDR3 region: CASSPDRVDEGGYEQYF. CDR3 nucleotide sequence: TGTGCCAGCAGCCCAGACAGGGTCGACGAGGGAGGATACGAGCAGTACTTC.

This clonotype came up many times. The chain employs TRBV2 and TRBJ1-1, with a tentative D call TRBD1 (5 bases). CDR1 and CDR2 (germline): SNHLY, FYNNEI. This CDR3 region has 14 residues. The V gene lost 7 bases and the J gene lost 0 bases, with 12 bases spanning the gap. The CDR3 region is CASNRDGLNTEAFF. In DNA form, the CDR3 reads TGTGCCAGCAATAGGGACGGATTGAACACTGAAGCTTTCTTT.

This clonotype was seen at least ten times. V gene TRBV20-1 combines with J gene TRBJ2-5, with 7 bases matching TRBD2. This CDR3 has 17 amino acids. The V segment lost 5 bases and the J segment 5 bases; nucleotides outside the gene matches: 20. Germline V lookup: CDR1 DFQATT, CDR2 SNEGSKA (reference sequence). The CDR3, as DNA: TGCAGTGCTCCTCGGACTAGAAGTTCCGGAAAGAATGAGACCCAGTACTTC. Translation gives CSAPRTRSSGKNETQYF.

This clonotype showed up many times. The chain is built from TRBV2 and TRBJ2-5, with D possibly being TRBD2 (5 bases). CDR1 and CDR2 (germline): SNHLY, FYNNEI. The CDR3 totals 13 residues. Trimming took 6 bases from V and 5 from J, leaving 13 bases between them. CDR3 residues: CASRMDQRETQYF. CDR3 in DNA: TGTGCCAGCAGGATGGACCAGCGGGAGACCCAGTACTTC.

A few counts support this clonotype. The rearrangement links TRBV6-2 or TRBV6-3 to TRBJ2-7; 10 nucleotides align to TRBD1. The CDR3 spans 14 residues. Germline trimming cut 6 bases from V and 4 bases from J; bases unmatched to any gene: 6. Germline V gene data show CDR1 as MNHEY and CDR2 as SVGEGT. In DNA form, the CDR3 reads TGTGCCAGCAGGTTAGCGGGACAGGGGTACGAGCAGTACTTC. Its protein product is CASRLAGQGYEQYF.